This paragraph covers one T cell receptor (beta chain) sequence. Generated by immunoSEQ multiplex PCR, the TCRdb table keeps only in-frame clones and is missing some. The sample records about 120,000 clones, 80% to 90% being singletons. CDR1 SGHAT and CDR2 FQNNGV come from the germline V gene. Trimming stripped 5 bases from V and 3 bases from J, with 10 bases between. The CDR3 covers 13 residues. The data are from a study of blood T cell repertoires in COVID-19. Sequences were obtained from peripheral blood. This TCR was sampled from a woman in her 70s with acute or convalescent COVID-19. This chain connects TRBV11-2 to TRBJ1-1; D uncertain. DNA of the CDR3: TGTGCCAGCAGCCCCACGGGAGACACTGAAGCTTTCTTT. It yields the protein CASSPTGDTEAFF.